Reported below is one TCR beta chain. Its antigen is not known. This CDR3 comprises 14 residues. The V segment lost 8 bases and the J segment 1 base; nucleotides outside the gene matches: 10. Germline CDR1 is SQVTM and CDR2 is ANQGSEA. This record comes from a study of OX40 agonist ivuxolimab in advanced cancers. On the study more broadly: The group had a mean age of around 60 years, ranged from roughly 23 to 90, and was 80% to 90% male. Partial responses occurred in Three dose-escalation patients, one with hepatocellular carcinoma and two with cutaneous melanoma.

Clones were sequenced by immunoSEQ multiplex PCR, and TCRdb holds only the in-frame ones, with some missing. The repertoire holds 50,000 to 55,000 clones, with approximately 78% as singletons. Study results and caveats: Within 6 weeks, CD4+ and CD8+ blood T cells expanded clonally at 0.1 to 3.0 mg/kg.

The chain is built from TRBV29-1 and TRBJ2-5; 7 nucleotides match TRBD2. This clonotype was obtained from an adult with an advanced solid tumor such as melanoma, head and neck, liver or kidney cancer. Sequencing used CD4+ or CD8+ T cells sorted from blood, obtained in a trial of the OX40 agonist ivuxolimab. In nucleotides, the CDR3 is TGCAGCCACGGGGGGTCCCGACCCCAAGAGACCCAGTACTTC. Its protein is CSHGGSRPQETQYF.